The TCR beta chain under discussion was sequenced for a study of regulatory T cells in long-lasting Graves disease. Study outcomes and limitations: The study examined only peripheral blood, not thyroid tissue.

This clonotype showed up many times. The antigen remains unidentified. CDR3 regions were amplified by Arm-PCR using iRepertoire HTBI primers to build TCR beta libraries. TCRdb itself ran the multiplex PCR reads through MiXCR, one entry per CDR3 protein. The top ten hold roughly 10% of the sample, which has about 540,000 distinct CDR3 sequences, roughly 14% seen once. The CDR3 sequence is 14 residues long. The ends were cut back, 6 bases at V and 7 bases at J, with 19 bases in the middle. Germline V gene data show CDR1 as SQVTM and CDR2 as ANQGSEA. Noted time point: newly diagnosed GD, antithyroid drugs for less than 3 months. PBMC RNA was the source of the TCR library. The same data also went into a second study, on T cells in Graves' hyperthyroidism and ophthalmopathy.

The origin of this receptor is a man aged 25-45 years with Graves disease. V is TRBV29-1 and J is TRBJ2-1; D is perhaps TRBD2 (6 bases). This specimen was peripheral blood mononuclear cells (PBMCs), taken at new diagnosis, from a patient treated with antithyroid drugs. CDR3 sequence: CSVIRLGLWNEQFF. CDR3 sequence (DNA): TGCAGCGTGATCAGACTAGGACTCTGGAATGAGCAGTTCTTC.